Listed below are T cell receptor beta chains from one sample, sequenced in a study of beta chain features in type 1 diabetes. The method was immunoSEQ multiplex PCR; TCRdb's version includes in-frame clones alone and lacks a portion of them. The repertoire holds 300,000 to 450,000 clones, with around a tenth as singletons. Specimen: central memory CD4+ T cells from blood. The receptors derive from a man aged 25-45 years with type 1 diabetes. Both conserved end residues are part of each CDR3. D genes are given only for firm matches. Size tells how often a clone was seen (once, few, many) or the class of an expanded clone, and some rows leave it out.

CDR3 DNA: TGTGCCAGCGGGCGAGGCAGCTCCTACAATGAGCAGTTCTTC; CDR3 protein: CASGRGSSYNEQFF; V gene: TRBV11-3; D gene: -; J gene: TRBJ2-1; clone size: -
CDR3 DNA: TGTGCCAGCAGTATAGAGGGAGGTTACGGCACCGGGGAGCTGTTTTTT; CDR3 protein: CASSIEGGYGTGELFF; V gene: TRBV27; D gene: -; J gene: TRBJ2-2; clone size: -
CDR3 DNA: TGCAGCGTCCTACGGCCGCTGAACACTGAAGCTTTCTTT; CDR3 protein: CSVLRPLNTEAFF; V gene: TRBV29-1; D gene: -; J gene: TRBJ1-1; clone size: -
CDR3 DNA: TGTGCCAGCAGCTGGGGTGGGTCGGCGGGCTACACCTTC; CDR3 protein: CASSWGGSAGYTF; V gene: TRBV7-2; D gene: -; J gene: TRBJ1-2; clone size: -
CDR3 DNA: TGTGCCAGCACCTCCGGCAGGGAGTCCGGCGAGCAGTACTTC; CDR3 protein: CASTSGRESGEQYF; V gene: TRBV28; D gene: -; J gene: TRBJ2-7; clone size: few
CDR3 DNA: TGCGCCAGCAGCCTTGCGGAACTAGCGGGTTTCTACGAGCAGTACTTC; CDR3 protein: CASSLAELAGFYEQYF; V gene: TRBV4-1; D gene: TRBD2; J gene: TRBJ2-7; clone size: -
CDR3 DNA: TGTGCCAGCAGCCCACTAGGGACTAGCGGGATCGGCGAGCAGTACTTC; CDR3 protein: CASSPLGTSGIGEQYF; V gene: TRBV11-1; D gene: TRBD2; J gene: TRBJ2-7; clone size: -
CDR3 DNA: TGTGCCAGCAGTACTAGCGGATTTAGCACAGATACGCAGTATTTT; CDR3 protein: CASSTSGFSTDTQYF; V gene: TRBV6-1; D gene: TRBD2; J gene: TRBJ2-3; clone size: few
CDR3 DNA: TGTGCCAGTAGGACCGCCGGGACAGCTTACTCCTACGAGCAGTACTTC; CDR3 protein: CASRTAGTAYSYEQYF; V gene: TRBV19; D gene: TRBD1; J gene: TRBJ2-7; clone size: few
CDR3 DNA: TGTGCCAGCAGCGCAACGTCACAGGGCTCTGGGGCCAACGTCCTGACTTTC; CDR3 protein: CASSATSQGSGANVLTF; V gene: TRBV7-8; D gene: -; J gene: TRBJ2-6; clone size: -
CDR3 DNA: TGTGCCAGCAGCGAGGGGCTAGCGTCAGATACGCAGTATTTT; CDR3 protein: CASSEGLASDTQYF; V gene: TRBV4-2; D gene: -; J gene: TRBJ2-3; clone size: -
CDR3 DNA: TGTGCCAGCAGCTCGAGGACAGGATACTACGAGCAGTACTTC; CDR3 protein: CASSSRTGYYEQYF; V gene: TRBV7-2; D gene: TRBD1; J gene: TRBJ2-7; clone size: few
CDR3 DNA: TGCGCCAGCAGCCTCGCGGGGCAAATCGGAGGGTACACAGATACGCAGTATTTT; CDR3 protein: CASSLAGQIGGYTDTQYF; V gene: TRBV4-3; D gene: -; J gene: TRBJ2-3; clone size: few
CDR3 DNA: TGTGCCATCAGTGAGTCGGGCCAAGATACGCAGTATTTT; CDR3 protein: CAISESGQDTQYF; V gene: TRBV10-3; D gene: -; J gene: TRBJ2-3; clone size: -
CDR3 DNA: TGTGCCAGCAGCTCCCATTTATATTCTAGCGGGAGGCAACAAGAGACCCAGTACTTC; CDR3 protein: CASSSHLYSSGRQQETQYF; V gene: TRBV7-2; D gene: TRBD2; J gene: TRBJ2-5; clone size: -
CDR3 DNA: TGCGCCAGCAGCTTGCCACTAGCGGGAGGTTCCTACAATGAGCAGTTCTTC; CDR3 protein: CASSLPLAGGSYNEQFF; V gene: TRBV5-1; D gene: TRBD2; J gene: TRBJ2-1; clone size: -
CDR3 DNA: TGTGCCAGCAGCTTAGCTGTGACCCCGGAGGTCGAGACCCAGTACTTC; CDR3 protein: CASSLAVTPEVETQYF; V gene: TRBV7-9; D gene: -; J gene: TRBJ2-5; clone size: many
CDR3 DNA: TGTGCCAGCAAGGGGACTGGGACAGGGCGAGAGACCCAGTACTTC; CDR3 protein: CASKGTGTGRETQYF; V gene: TRBV6-5; D gene: TRBD1; J gene: TRBJ2-5; clone size: few
CDR3 DNA: TGTGCCAGCAGCGCCGGGACTAGCGGCCAAGAGACCCAGTACTTC; CDR3 protein: CASSAGTSGQETQYF; V gene: TRBV7-2; D gene: TRBD2; J gene: TRBJ2-5; clone size: few
CDR3 DNA: TGTGCCAGCAGCGCGGACCTGGTTGCACCCCAGTACTTC; CDR3 protein: CASSADLVAPQYF; V gene: TRBV9; D gene: -; J gene: TRBJ2-5; clone size: -
CDR3 DNA: TGTGCCAGTAGTATCGGACAGGGGTGGAACACTGAAGCTTTCTTT; CDR3 protein: CASSIGQGWNTEAFF; V gene: TRBV19; D gene: TRBD1; J gene: TRBJ1-1; clone size: -
CDR3 DNA: TGTGCCAGCTCACAGACCGGAGAGACCCAGTACTTC; CDR3 protein: CASSQTGETQYF; V gene: TRBV18; D gene: -; J gene: TRBJ2-5; clone size: few
CDR3 DNA: TGTGCCAGCAGTTGGGGATCCTACAATGAGCAGTTCTTC; CDR3 protein: CASSWGSYNEQFF; V gene: TRBV28; D gene: -; J gene: TRBJ2-1; clone size: -
CDR3 DNA: TGCGCCAGCAGCTTGGGACACGGACAGGGGTCAGAGACCCAGTACTTC; CDR3 protein: CASSLGHGQGSETQYF; V gene: TRBV5-1; D gene: TRBD1; J gene: TRBJ2-5; clone size: -
CDR3 DNA: TGCGCCAGCAGCTTGGAGCAGATGGGAAATGAAAAACTGTTTTTT; CDR3 protein: CASSLEQMGNEKLFF; V gene: TRBV5-1; D gene: -; J gene: TRBJ1-4; clone size: few
CDR3 DNA: TGTGCCAGCAGGGAACAGGGTCCGAACACTGAAGCTTTCTTT; CDR3 protein: CASREQGPNTEAFF; V gene: TRBV28; D gene: -; J gene: TRBJ1-1; clone size: -
CDR3 DNA: TGTGCCAGCAGTTCGACAGGGGGCGTCGGCAATCAGCCCCAGCATTTT; CDR3 protein: CASSSTGGVGNQPQHF; V gene: TRBV28; D gene: TRBD1; J gene: TRBJ1-5; clone size: many
CDR3 DNA: TGTGCCAGCAGCTGGGACAGGGAACCCCTGAGGGAGCAGTTCTTC; CDR3 protein: CASSWDREPLREQFF; V gene: TRBV7-8; D gene: TRBD1; J gene: TRBJ2-1; clone size: -
CDR3 DNA: TGTGCCATCAGTGTACAAATCGGAACTGAAGCTTTCTTT; CDR3 protein: CAISVQIGTEAFF; V gene: TRBV10-3; D gene: -; J gene: TRBJ1-1; clone size: -
CDR3 DNA: TGTGCTAGCAGCTTACGGTTGACTAGCGGGAGGCCGAGCTCCTACAATGAGCAGTTCTTC; CDR3 protein: CASSLRLTSGRPSSYNEQFF; V gene: TRBV7-7; D gene: TRBD2; J gene: TRBJ2-1; clone size: -
CDR3 DNA: TGTGCCAGCTCACCACCGCCTGGAAATCAGCCCCAGCATTTT; CDR3 protein: CASSPPPGNQPQHF; V gene: TRBV18; D gene: -; J gene: TRBJ1-5; clone size: few
CDR3 DNA: TGCGCCAGCAGCTTGGGCGGCAGTGGCACAGATACGCAGTATTTT; CDR3 protein: CASSLGGSGTDTQYF; V gene: TRBV5-1; D gene: -; J gene: TRBJ2-3; clone size: few
CDR3 DNA: TGTGCCAGCAGCTTAGGGTACCAAGAGACCCAGTACTTC; CDR3 protein: CASSLGYQETQYF; V gene: TRBV7-6; D gene: -; J gene: TRBJ2-5; clone size: few
CDR3 DNA: TGCAGCGTTGAAGATCTGGGACAGGGGTCTGGGGCCAACGTCCTGACTTTC; CDR3 protein: CSVEDLGQGSGANVLTF; V gene: TRBV29-1; D gene: TRBD1; J gene: TRBJ2-6; clone size: -
CDR3 DNA: TGTGCCAGCAGCAACAGCGGGAGGGCCGGAGAGACCCAGTACTTC; CDR3 protein: CASSNSGRAGETQYF; V gene: TRBV7-3; D gene: TRBD2; J gene: TRBJ2-5; clone size: -
CDR3 DNA: TGTGCCAGTACCACCACCCGGGGAGTAGTTAGCGGGAAGGAGCAGTTCTTC; CDR3 protein: CASTTTRGVVSGKEQFF; V gene: TRBV19; D gene: TRBD2; J gene: TRBJ2-1; clone size: -
CDR3 DNA: TGTGCCAGCAGTCGTCAACTATACTACGAGCAGTACTTC; CDR3 protein: CASSRQLYYEQYF; V gene: TRBV28; D gene: -; J gene: TRBJ2-7; clone size: -
CDR3 DNA: TGCGCCAGCAGCTTTCACCGGAACACCGGGGAGCTGTTTTTT; CDR3 protein: CASSFHRNTGELFF; V gene: TRBV5-1; D gene: -; J gene: TRBJ2-2; clone size: -
CDR3 DNA: TGTGCCAGCAGCCAGGACAGTTTGCAGACCCAGTACTTC; CDR3 protein: CASSQDSLQTQYF; V gene: TRBV5-6; D gene: -; J gene: TRBJ2-5; clone size: many
CDR3 DNA: TGCGCCAGCAGCCAAGACTTTCAGGGGGGTGGCTATGGCTACACCTTC; CDR3 protein: CASSQDFQGGGYGYTF; V gene: TRBV4-3; D gene: TRBD1; J gene: TRBJ1-2; clone size: -
CDR3 DNA: TGTGCCAGCAGAGTTGGGGGTTCTGGGGCCAACGTCCTGACTTTC; CDR3 protein: CASRVGGSGANVLTF; V gene: TRBV6-6; D gene: -; J gene: TRBJ2-6; clone size: few
CDR3 DNA: TGCGCCAGCAGCCTCGGGCCGGGGGAGGAGCAGTACTTC; CDR3 protein: CASSLGPGEEQYF; V gene: TRBV5-1; D gene: -; J gene: TRBJ2-7; clone size: many
CDR3 DNA: TGTGCCAGCAGTGCCCCCGGGGGAAACACTGAAGCTTTCTTT; CDR3 protein: CASSAPGGNTEAFF; V gene: TRBV28; D gene: -; J gene: TRBJ1-1; clone size: -
CDR3 DNA: TGTGCCAGTAGTATTCCTTACTCCTACAATGAGCAGTTCTTC; CDR3 protein: CASSIPYSYNEQFF; V gene: TRBV19; D gene: -; J gene: TRBJ2-1; clone size: -
CDR3 DNA: TGTGCCAGCAGCTTGGTTCCCGGTCCCGGGGAGCTGTTTTTT; CDR3 protein: CASSLVPGPGELFF; V gene: TRBV5-6; D gene: -; J gene: TRBJ2-2; clone size: -
CDR3 DNA: TGTGCCAGCAGTGACGCCTATGGACTAGCGGGAGAGGTTGAGCAGTTCTTC; CDR3 protein: CASSDAYGLAGEVEQFF; V gene: TRBV2; D gene: TRBD2; J gene: TRBJ2-1; clone size: -
CDR3 DNA: TGCGCCAGCAGCTTAGGGACAGAGCAGCCCCAGCATTTT; CDR3 protein: CASSLGTEQPQHF; V gene: TRBV5-1; D gene: TRBD1; J gene: TRBJ1-5; clone size: -
CDR3 DNA: TGTGCCAGCAGGATGACAGGTGGGACGTTTAATGAAAAACTGTTTTTT; CDR3 protein: CASRMTGGTFNEKLFF; V gene: TRBV28; D gene: -; J gene: TRBJ1-4; clone size: -
CDR3 DNA: TGTGCCTGGAGTCAAGGGGCGGAACAGCCCCAGCATTTT; CDR3 protein: CAWSQGAEQPQHF; V gene: TRBV30; D gene: -; J gene: TRBJ1-5; clone size: -
CDR3 DNA: TGTGCCAGCAGCCTCGACAGGGGCCACTTGTATGAGCAGTTCTTC; CDR3 protein: CASSLDRGHLYEQFF; V gene: TRBV6-5; D gene: TRBD1; J gene: TRBJ2-1; clone size: -
CDR3 DNA: TGCGCCAGCAGAAGTACGGTCGGGAGCAATCAGCCCCAGCATTTT; CDR3 protein: CASRSTVGSNQPQHF; V gene: TRBV4-1; D gene: -; J gene: TRBJ1-5; clone size: many
CDR3 DNA: TGTGCCAGCAGCTTCCCGGGAGGGGCCAACGTCCTGACTTTC; CDR3 protein: CASSFPGGANVLTF; V gene: TRBV5-4; D gene: -; J gene: TRBJ2-6; clone size: many
CDR3 DNA: TGTGCCAGCAGCGCATTTCTGGGGTCTAGCACAGATACGCAGTATTTT; CDR3 protein: CASSAFLGSSTDTQYF; V gene: TRBV7-2; D gene: -; J gene: TRBJ2-3; clone size: few
CDR3 DNA: TGTGCCAGCAGCCCACGGGACAGGGGCTACGAGCAGTACTTC; CDR3 protein: CASSPRDRGYEQYF; V gene: TRBV7-9; D gene: TRBD1; J gene: TRBJ2-7; clone size: few
CDR3 DNA: TGTGCCAGCAGCAAACTTCAGCGGGAGAGGTTCAATGAGCAGTTCTTC; CDR3 protein: CASSKLQRERFNEQFF; V gene: TRBV27; D gene: TRBD2; J gene: TRBJ2-1; clone size: -
CDR3 DNA: TGTGCCAGCAGTTACGGGGCACTTTCGAACACCGGGGAGCTGTTTTTT; CDR3 protein: CASSYGALSNTGELFF; V gene: TRBV6-5; D gene: -; J gene: TRBJ2-2; clone size: few
CDR3 DNA: TGCGCCAGCAGCCAAGATACAGGGGCAGATACGCAGTATTTT; CDR3 protein: CASSQDTGADTQYF; V gene: TRBV4-3; D gene: TRBD1; J gene: TRBJ2-3; clone size: -
CDR3 DNA: TGTGCCAGCAGAATGAGTGGAGGGCAGCACGAGCAGTACTTC; CDR3 protein: CASRMSGGQHEQYF; V gene: TRBV2; D gene: -; J gene: TRBJ2-7; clone size: -
CDR3 DNA: TGTGCCAGCAGCCGTGCCAGCGGGGGGTACGAGCAGTACTTC; CDR3 protein: CASSRASGGYEQYF; V gene: TRBV6-6; D gene: TRBD2; J gene: TRBJ2-7; clone size: -
CDR3 DNA: TGTGCCAGTAAGACCAGAAGCACAGATACGCAGTATTTT; CDR3 protein: CASKTRSTDTQYF; V gene: TRBV19; D gene: -; J gene: TRBJ2-3; clone size: once